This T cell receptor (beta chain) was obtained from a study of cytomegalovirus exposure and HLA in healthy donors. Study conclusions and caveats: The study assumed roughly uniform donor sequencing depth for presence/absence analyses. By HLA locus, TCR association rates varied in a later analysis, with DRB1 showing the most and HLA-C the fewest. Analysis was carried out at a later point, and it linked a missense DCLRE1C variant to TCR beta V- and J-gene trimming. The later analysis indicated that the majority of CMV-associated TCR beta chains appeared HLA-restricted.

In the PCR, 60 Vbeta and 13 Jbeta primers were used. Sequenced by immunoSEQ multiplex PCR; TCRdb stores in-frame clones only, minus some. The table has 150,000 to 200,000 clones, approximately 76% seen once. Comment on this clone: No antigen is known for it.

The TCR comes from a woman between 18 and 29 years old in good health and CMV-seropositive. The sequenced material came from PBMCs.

CDR3 region: CASQDPRTRGEGEQYF. The CDR3, as DNA: TGTGCCAGCCAAGACCCCCGCACGCGAGGAGAAGGCGAGCAGTACTTC. This rearrangement joins TRBV28 to TRBJ2-7, with D unresolved. In germline, CDR1 is MDHEN, CDR2 SYDVKM. The CDR3 has 16 amino acids. Trimming left V 8 bases short and J 6 bases short, with 26 bases between. Looking up the rest from reference TRBV28 and TRBJ2-7 gives the full variable domain: DVKVTQSSRYLVKRTGEKVFLECVQDMDHENMFWYRQDPGLGLRLIYFSYDVKMKEKGDIPEGYSVSREKKERFSLILESASTNQTSMYLCASQDPRTRGEGEQYFGPGTRLTVT.